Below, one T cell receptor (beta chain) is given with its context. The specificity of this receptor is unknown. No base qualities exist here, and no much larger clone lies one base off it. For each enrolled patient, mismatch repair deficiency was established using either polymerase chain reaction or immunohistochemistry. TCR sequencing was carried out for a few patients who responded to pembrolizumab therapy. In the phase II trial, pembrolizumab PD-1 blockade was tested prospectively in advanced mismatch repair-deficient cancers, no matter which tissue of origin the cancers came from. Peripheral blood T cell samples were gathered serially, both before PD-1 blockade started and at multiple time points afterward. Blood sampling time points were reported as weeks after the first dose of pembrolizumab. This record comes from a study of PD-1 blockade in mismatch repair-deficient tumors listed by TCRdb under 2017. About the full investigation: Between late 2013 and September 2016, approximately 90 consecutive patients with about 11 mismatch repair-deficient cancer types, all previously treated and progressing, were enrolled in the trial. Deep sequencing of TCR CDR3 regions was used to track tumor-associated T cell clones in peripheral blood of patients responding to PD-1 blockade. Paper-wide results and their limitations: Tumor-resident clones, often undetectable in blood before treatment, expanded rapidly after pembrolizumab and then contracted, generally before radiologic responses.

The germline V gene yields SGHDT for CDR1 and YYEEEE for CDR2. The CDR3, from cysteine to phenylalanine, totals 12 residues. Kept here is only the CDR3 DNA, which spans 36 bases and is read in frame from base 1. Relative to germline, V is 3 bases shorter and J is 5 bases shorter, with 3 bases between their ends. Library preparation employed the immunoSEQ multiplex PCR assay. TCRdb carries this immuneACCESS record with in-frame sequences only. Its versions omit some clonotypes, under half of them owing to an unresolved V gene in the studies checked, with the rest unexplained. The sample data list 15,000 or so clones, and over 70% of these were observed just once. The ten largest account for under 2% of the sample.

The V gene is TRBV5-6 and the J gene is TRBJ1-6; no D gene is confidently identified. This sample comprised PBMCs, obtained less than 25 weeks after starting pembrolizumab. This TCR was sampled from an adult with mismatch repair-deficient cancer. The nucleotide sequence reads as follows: TGTGCCAGCAGCTCTAATAATTCACCCCTCCACTTT. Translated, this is CASSSNNSPLHF.